Shown below are 14 T cell receptor beta chains from a single sample sequenced in a study of cytomegalovirus exposure and HLA in healthy donors. Researchers ran the PCR with 60 Vbeta and 13 Jbeta primers. Generated by immunoSEQ multiplex PCR, the TCRdb table keeps only in-frame clones and is missing some. This table holds some 130,000 clones. Sequences were obtained from PBMCs. The receptors derive from a woman in her thirties or forties in good health and CMV-seropositive.

The chain links TRBV27 to TRBJ2-1; 10 nucleotides line up with TRBD2. V gave up 3 bases and J gave up 8 bases; unmatched junction bases: 10. The CDR3 sequence is 16 residues long. Germline CDR1 is MNHEY and CDR2 is SMNVEV (reference sequence). CDR3 DNA sequence: TGTGCCAGCAGTTTGGAAGGGCTAGCGGGAGTCGATGAGCAGTTCTTC. Translating it yields CASSLEGLAGVDEQFF.

On this clone itself: At one end, the junction sequence differs from germline, possibly due to a read error. This chain joins TRBV14 and TRBJ1-2; D is undetermined. This CDR3 region has 14 residues. Germline assignment: CDR1 SGHDN and CDR2 FVKESK. The CDR3 sequence: CASSQSTLNYGHTF. In DNA, the CDR3 is TGTGCCAGCAGCCAATCGACCCTAAACTATGGCCACACCTTC.

V is TRBV5-1 and J is TRBJ2-3; TRBD2 matches at 13 bases. With 0 bases clipped from V and 4 bases from J, the junction kept 5 bases outside the gene matches. Germline CDR1 reads SGHRS; CDR2 reads YFSETQ. This CDR3 has 17 residues. The DNA for the CDR3 is TGCGCCAGCAGCTTGGGGACTAGCGGGAGTAGACCAGATACGCAGTATTTT. Its protein product is CASSLGTSGSRPDTQYF.

The V and J genes are TRBV2 and TRBJ2-5, with D perhaps TRBD2 (5 bases). Trimming shortened V by 4 bases and J by 2 bases, and 14 bases separated the two germline ends. Germline assignment: CDR1 SNHLY and CDR2 FYNNEI. The CDR3 extends over 15 amino acids. CDR3 sequence (DNA): TGTGCCAGCAGTGCGATTCCGAGGGATCAAGAGACCCAGTACTTC. The encoded protein is CASSAIPRDQETQYF.

The chain carries TRBV5-6 and TRBJ2-3; D is perhaps TRBD1 (5 bases). CDR1 and CDR2 from the germline V gene are SGHDT and YYEEEE. This CDR3 spans 17 amino acids. Trimming took 0 bases from V and 0 from J, leaving 14 bases between them. The CDR3 bases are TGTGCCAGCAGCTTGGGTCAGGGCCGTTACAGCACAGATACGCAGTATTTT. It specifies CASSLGQGRYSTDTQYF.

The rearrangement links TRBV5-6 to TRBJ2-5, with 13 bases fitting TRBD2. Gene TRBJ2-7 matches the end of the DNA better, so the J call may be wrong. Germline V gene sequence: CDR1 SGHDT, CDR2 YYEEEE. This CDR3 is 15 amino acids long. The CDR3 DNA reads as TGTGCCAGCAGTTTTCCGGGACTAGCGGGGTACGAGCAGTACTTC. It is translated as CASSFPGLAGYEQYF.

The chain carries TRBV19 and TRBJ2-7; TRBD2 matches at 13 bases. This CDR3 is built from 15 residues. The trim removed 7 bases at V and 3 bases at J, leaving 6 bases unmatched. Germline CDR1 reads LNHDA; CDR2 reads SQIVND (reference sequence). In nucleotides, the CDR3 is TGTGCCAGTACCATGGGGACTAGCGGGATCTACGAGCAGTACTTC. Its translation: CASTMGTSGIYEQYF.

The gene calls are TRBV6-1 and TRBJ1-5; 9 nucleotides line up with TRBD1. This CDR3 contains 15 residues. From germline, CDR1 is MNHNS and CDR2 SASEGT. With 4 bases clipped from V and 3 bases from J, the junction kept 4 bases outside the gene matches. The CDR3 is CASSGTGGPNQPQHF. The CDR3 nucleotides are TGTGCCAGCAGTGGAACAGGGGGCCCCAATCAGCCCCAGCATTTT.

The rearrangement uses TRBV7-3 and TRBJ2-7; 7 nucleotides agree with TRBD1. Germline V CDR1 and CDR2: SGHTA, FQGTGA. The CDR3 covers 14 residues. Germline trimming cut 2 bases from V and 6 bases from J; bases unmatched to any gene: 7. The CDR3 sequence: CASSLLGRGSEQYF. The CDR3 DNA follows: TGTGCCAGCAGCTTATTGGGCAGGGGGAGCGAGCAGTACTTC.

This chain uses TRBV15 with TRBJ1-4; possibly TRBD1 for D (5 bases). CDR3 size: 19 residues. Per germline, CDR1 LNHNV and CDR2 YYDKDF (reference sequence). The V end lost 3 bases, the J end lost 7 bases, and 27 bases lay between the germline ends. This chain's CDR3 is CATSSGGGGETVRGEKLFF. The DNA for the CDR3 is TGTGCCACCAGCAGCGGGGGTGGTGGAGAAACCGTTCGGGGTGAAAAACTGTTTTTT. Full variable domain (remainder filled in from reference TRBV15 and TRBJ1-4): DAMVIQNPRYQVTQFGKPVTLSCSQTLNHNVMYWYQQKSSQAPKLLFHYYDKDFNNEADTPDNFQSRRPNTSFCFLDIRSPGLGDTAMYLCATSSGGGGETVRGEKLFFGSGTQLSVL.

J is TRBJ2-1 and V is TRBV29-1; D call uncertain. The CDR3 is 11 amino acids. V dropped 7 bases and J dropped 0 bases, with 4 bases sitting between them. Looked up from germline, CDR1 is SQVTM and CDR2 is ANQGSEA. The CDR3 region is CSDNSYNEQFF. CDR3 DNA: TGCAGCGACAACTCCTACAATGAGCAGTTCTTC.

This sequence joins TRBV15 and TRBJ2-1; the match to TRBD2 covers 8 bases. V gave up 0 bases and J gave up 3 bases; unmatched junction bases: 7. Germline V gene data show CDR1 as LNHNV and CDR2 as YYDKDF (reference sequence). This CDR3 has 17 amino acids. The CDR3 is CATSRDIDLAGYNEQFF. The CDR3 DNA reads TGTGCCACCAGCAGAGATATCGACCTAGCGGGCTACAATGAGCAGTTCTTC.

The V and J genes are TRBV30 and TRBJ1-1; a weak D match, TRBD1 (6 bases). This CDR3 is 14 amino acids long. Germline V gene sequence: CDR1 GTSNPN, CDR2 SVGIG (reference sequence). With 4 bases removed from V and 8 bases from J, the gap between germline ends came to 20 bases. CDR3 coding DNA: TGTGCCTGGAACTTAATACAGGGACGGGAAGAAGCTTTCTTT. Translating gives CAWNLIQGREEAFF.

The chain recombines TRBV19 with TRBJ1-2; 7 positions match TRBD1. From germline, CDR1 is LNHDA and CDR2 SQIVND (reference sequence). J lost 4 bases, V lost 8 bases, and 4 bases had no gene match. The CDR3 has 12 amino acids. The CDR3 reads CASLDRTYGYTF. CDR3 bases: TGTGCCAGTTTGGACAGGACCTATGGCTACACCTTC.